The present T cell receptor beta chain was sequenced within a study of T cell clusters in autoimmune cytopenias. This clonotype counts as medium-sized by frequency. Some 39,000 genome equivalents of blood DNA were amplified for TRB. TRB was amplified by touch-down multiplex PCR, primer pools A and B combined. One entry per CDR3 protein, without DNA, is what TCRdb gives after re-calling the multiplex PCR reads. Its clone listing holds around 7,200 distinct CDR3 sequences. The CDR3 has 12 amino acids. The germline gives CDR1 MNHEY, CDR2 SVGAGI. This same sample was also taken into another study, of T cell repertoires in aging, cancer and after chemotherapy.

The genes are TRBV6-5 and TRBJ1-5. Sequenced: peripheral blood. The TCR comes from a human donor in good health. CDR3 protein: CASSWSNQPQHF.